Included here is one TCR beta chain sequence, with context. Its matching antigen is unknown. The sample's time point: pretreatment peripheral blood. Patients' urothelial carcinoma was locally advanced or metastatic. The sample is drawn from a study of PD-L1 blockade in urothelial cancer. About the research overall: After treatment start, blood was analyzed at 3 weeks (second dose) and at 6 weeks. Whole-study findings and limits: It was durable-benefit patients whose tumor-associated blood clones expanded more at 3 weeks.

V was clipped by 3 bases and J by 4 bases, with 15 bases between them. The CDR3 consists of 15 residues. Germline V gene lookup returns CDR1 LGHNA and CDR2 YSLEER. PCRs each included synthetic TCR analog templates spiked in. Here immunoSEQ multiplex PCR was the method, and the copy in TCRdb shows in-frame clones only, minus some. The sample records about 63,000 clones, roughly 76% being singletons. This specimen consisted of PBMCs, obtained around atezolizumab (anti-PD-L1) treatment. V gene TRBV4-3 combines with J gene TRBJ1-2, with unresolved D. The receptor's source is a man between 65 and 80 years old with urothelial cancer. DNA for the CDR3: TGCGCCAGCAGCCAGGTAGTTGCAGGTAGCTATGGCTACACCTTC. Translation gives CASSQVVAGSYGYTF.